What follows is one TCR beta chain and its context. Antigen specificity is unknown. The second PCR ran about 6 to 11 cycles with a sample-barcoded 5' primer and J-beta primers. Every cDNA molecule carried a tag from a template-switch adaptor bearing 12 random nucleotides. TCRdb analysed the 5' RACE reads with MiXCR anew, one entry per CDR3 protein. The data show 650,000 to 700,000 distinct CDR3 sequences, with about 30% seen just once and 15% held by the top ten. This sample was included in a study of blood T cells in healthy people across ages. Study-wide points: Researchers deemed the diversity estimates from one million T cells underestimates.

Germline CDR1 and CDR2: SGHTA and FQGNSA. The CDR3 sequence is 15 residues long. Germline trimming cut 5 bases from V and 10 bases from J; bases unmatched to any gene: 9. The chain links TRBV7-2 to TRBJ1-6, with 9 bases aligning to TRBD1. The receptor comes from a woman of 80 years or more in good health. The source material was blood. The CDR3 spells CASSLSRDRASPLHF. CDR3 nucleotide sequence: TGTGCCAGCAGCCTCAGCCGGGACAGGGCATCACCCCTCCACTTT.